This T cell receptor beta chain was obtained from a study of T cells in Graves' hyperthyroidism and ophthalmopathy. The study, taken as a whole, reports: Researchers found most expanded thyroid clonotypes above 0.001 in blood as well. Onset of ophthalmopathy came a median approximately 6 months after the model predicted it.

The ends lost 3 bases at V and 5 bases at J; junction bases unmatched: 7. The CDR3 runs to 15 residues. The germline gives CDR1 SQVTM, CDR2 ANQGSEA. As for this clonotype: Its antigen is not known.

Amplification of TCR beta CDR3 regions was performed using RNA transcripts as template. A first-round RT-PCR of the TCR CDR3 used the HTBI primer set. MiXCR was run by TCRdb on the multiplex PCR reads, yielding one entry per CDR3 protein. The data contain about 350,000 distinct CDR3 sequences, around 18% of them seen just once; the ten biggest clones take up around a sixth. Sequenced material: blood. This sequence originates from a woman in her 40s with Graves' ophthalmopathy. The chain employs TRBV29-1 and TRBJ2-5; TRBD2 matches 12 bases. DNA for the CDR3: TGCAGCGTTGAGTCTAGCGGGGGGGTGGGGGAGACCCAGTACTTC. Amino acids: CSVESSGGVGETQYF.